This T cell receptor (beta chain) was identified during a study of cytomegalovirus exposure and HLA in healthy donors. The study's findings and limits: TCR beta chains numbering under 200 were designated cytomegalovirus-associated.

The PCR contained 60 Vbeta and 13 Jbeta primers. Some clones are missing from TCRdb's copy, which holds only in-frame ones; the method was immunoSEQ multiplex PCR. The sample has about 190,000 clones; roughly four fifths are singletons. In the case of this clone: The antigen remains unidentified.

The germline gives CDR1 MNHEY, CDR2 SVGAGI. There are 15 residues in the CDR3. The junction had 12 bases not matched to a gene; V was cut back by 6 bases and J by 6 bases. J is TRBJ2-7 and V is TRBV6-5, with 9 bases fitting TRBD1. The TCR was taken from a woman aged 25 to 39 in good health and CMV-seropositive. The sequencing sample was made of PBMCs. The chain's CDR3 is CASSSAGTGSGEQYF. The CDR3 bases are TGTGCCAGCAGCTCCGCCGGGACAGGGTCAGGCGAGCAGTACTTC.